These 29 T cell receptor beta chains came from one sample sequenced in a study of T cell changes during pregnancy in multiple sclerosis. Method: immunoSEQ multiplex PCR; TCRdb's copy keeps in-frame clones and lacks some. The table has tens of thousands of clones, around 90% seen once; the top ten hold 1.5% to 2%. Sequencing was performed on peripheral blood, taken in the first trimester of pregnancy. These receptor sequences come from a female donor in good health, enrolled as a control in a pregnancy study.

This clone has just one count. The chain carries TRBV10-3 and TRBJ2-7, with a possible D match to TRBD1 (5 bases). The CDR3 runs to 14 residues. From germline, CDR1 is ENHRY and CDR2 SYGVKD. The germline V and J ends were trimmed by 2 bases and 4 bases, with 12 bases remaining between them. The CDR3 protein is CAISEVAGSYEQYF. The CDR3 DNA reads as TGTGCCATCAGTGAGGTGGCAGGGTCGTACGAGCAGTACTTC.

The CDR3 spells CASSNDSPFWEKLFF. The CDR3 nucleotides are TGTGCCAGCAGCAACGACAGCCCGTTCTGGGAAAAACTGTTTTTT. The chain is built from TRBV2 and TRBJ1-4; TRBD1 might be the D (5 bases). Germline-derived CDR1 and CDR2 are SNHLY and FYNNEI. The CDR3 has 15 amino acids. V lost 6 bases, J lost 8 bases, and 19 bases lay in between.

J is TRBJ2-1 and V is TRBV11-3; TRBD1 matches 7 bases. Germline V gene data show CDR1 as SGHNT and CDR2 as YENEEA. V gave up 5 bases and J gave up 4 bases; unmatched junction bases: 5. CDR3 length: 14 residues. The CDR3 loop reads CASSPRTGYNEQFF. The CDR3 coding sequence is TGTGCCAGCAGCCCCCGGACAGGTTACAATGAGCAGTTCTTC.

The chain couples TRBV19 to TRBJ1-6; 8 positions match TRBD1. Germline V lookup: CDR1 LNHDA, CDR2 SQIVND (reference sequence). V was pared by 3 bases and J by 9 bases, with 10 bases of the junction left unmatched. This CDR3 has 16 residues. This CDR3 reads CASSMLQGASRSPLHF. CDR3 nucleotides: TGTGCCAGTAGTATGTTGCAGGGGGCGAGTCGTTCACCCCTCCACTTT.

The rearrangement joins TRBV5-6 to TRBJ1-2; D gene unclear. With 0 bases removed from V and 4 bases from J, the gap between germline ends came to 7 bases. Germline V gene lookup returns CDR1 SGHDT and CDR2 YYEEEE. The CDR3 runs 13 residues. The chain's CDR3 is CASSLAGSYGYTF. The CDR3 DNA sequence: TGTGCCAGCAGCTTGGCTGGGAGCTATGGCTACACCTTC.

This clone was seen a single time. This chain uses TRBV28 with TRBJ2-5, with 7 bases identical to TRBD2. This CDR3 has 15 residues. The trim removed 8 bases at V and 2 bases at J, leaving 11 bases unmatched. Germline V lookup: CDR1 MDHEN, CDR2 SYDVKM. CDR3 amino acids: CASRVGGGRQETQYF. The CDR3 nucleotides are TGTGCCAGCCGCGTGGGGGGGGGTAGACAAGAGACCCAGTACTTC.

This rearrangement joins TRBV6-4 to TRBJ1-1; D gene uncertain. V lost 5 bases and J 3 bases, leaving 10 bases between the germline ends. CDR1 MRHNA and CDR2 SNTAGT come from the germline V gene. The CDR3 sequence is 13 residues long. DNA of the CDR3: TGTGCCAGCAGTTTAACATCTTACACTGAAGCTTTCTTT. This gives the protein CASSLTSYTEAFF.

The chain links TRBV4-3 to TRBJ2-6, with no clear D. Germline V CDR1 and CDR2: LGHNA, YSLEER. The V end lost 0 bases, the J end lost 0 bases, and 9 bases lay between the germline ends. CDR3 length equals 17 residues. The CDR3 loop reads CASSQDHSPSGANVLTF. DNA of the CDR3: TGCGCCAGCAGCCAAGACCACAGCCCCTCTGGGGCCAACGTCCTGACTTTC.

The genes are TRBV19 and TRBJ1-1, with D possibly matching TRBD1 (5 bases). The CDR3 has 19 residues. Germline V gene data show CDR1 as LNHDA and CDR2 as SQIVND (reference sequence). Trimming stripped 9 bases from V and 2 bases from J, with 31 bases between. The CDR3, as DNA: TGTGCCAGCATTACACGGGGGACCAATCGACCGAACCTAAACACTGAAGCTTTCTTT. It translates to CASITRGTNRPNLNTEAFF.

Worth noting for this clone: The germline gene is not matched at one end of the junction; a read error may be the cause. The chain combines TRBV7-9 with TRBJ1-1; 12 bases fit TRBD1. Per the germline V gene, CDR1 is SEHNR and CDR2 is FQNEAQ (reference sequence). This CDR3 spans 17 amino acids. CDR3 nucleotides: TGTGCCAGCAGCCGGGACAGGGGGCTTGGGGGTAACAGTGAAGCTTTCTTT. It specifies CASSRDRGLGGNSEAFF.

The chain uses TRBV28 and TRBJ2-1; TRBD1 agrees at 10 bases. The CDR3 is made up of 15 amino acids. The ends lost 6 bases at V and 15 bases at J; junction bases unmatched: 17. Germline V gene sequence: CDR1 MDHEN, CDR2 SYDVKM. In DNA, the CDR3 is TGTGCCAGCAGCCTCTCGACAGGGGGCCTAAGAGGATGGTTCTTC. This gives the protein CASSLSTGGLRGWFF.

The V gene is TRBV4-3, the J gene TRBJ2-3; tentative D call: TRBD1 (5 bases). Germline V lookup: CDR1 LGHNA, CDR2 YSLEER. The CDR3 has 16 amino acids. The V gene lost 4 bases and the J gene lost 1 base, with 15 bases spanning the gap. Here the CDR3 reads CASSPGSRAGTDTQYF. The CDR3 DNA follows: TGCGCCAGCAGCCCTGGATCCAGGGCAGGCACAGATACGCAGTATTTT.

V usage is TRBV27 and J usage is TRBJ1-5; D is possibly TRBD1 (5 bases). Trimming stripped 3 bases from V and 7 bases from J, with 13 bases between. The length of the CDR3 is 14 residues. Germline V CDR1 and CDR2: MNHEY, SMNVEV (reference sequence). CDR3 region: CASSFEGAGQPQHF. The CDR3 region has the DNA TGTGCCAGCAGTTTCGAAGGGGCTGGACAGCCCCAGCATTTT.

The rearrangement joins TRBV9 to TRBJ1-1; possibly TRBD1 for D (5 bases). The germline V gene has CDR1 SGDLS and CDR2 YYNGEE. The V and J ends lost 4 bases and 5 bases respectively, with 18 bases between them. This CDR3 region has 15 residues. The CDR3 DNA is TGTGCCAGCAGCCCCCGACCTCGTGGGGGGACTGAAGCTTTCTTT. It is translated as CASSPRPRGGTEAFF. The variable domain in full, with the rest retrieved from reference TRBV9 and TRBJ1-1, is DSGVTQTPKHLITATGQRVTLRCSPRSGDLSVYWYQQSLDQGLQFLIQYYNGEERAKGNILERFSAQQFPDLHSELNLSSLELGDSALYFCASSPRPRGGTEAFFGQGTRLTVV.

The chain recombines TRBV5-4 with TRBJ2-7; D perhaps matches TRBD2 (7 bases). The V gene's germline CDR1 is SGHNT and CDR2 YYREEE (reference sequence). This CDR3 has 14 amino acids. V lost 2 bases, J lost 6 bases, and 15 bases lay in between. In nucleotides, the CDR3 is TGTGCCAGCAGCTTACGGGGGGCAGGGGTCGAGCAGTACTTC. This encodes CASSLRGAGVEQYF.

The V gene is TRBV6-5, the J gene TRBJ1-1; TRBD1 aligns across 11 bases. The CDR3 is 14 amino acids. Trimming at V came to 5 bases and at J to 3 bases, leaving 2 bases not matched to a gene. Germline-derived CDR1 and CDR2 are MNHEY and SVGAGI. This chain's CDR3 is CASSRDRGYTEAFF. In DNA, the CDR3 is TGTGCCAGCAGTCGGGACAGGGGGTACACTGAAGCTTTCTTT.

V and J are TRBV25-1 and TRBJ2-3; D might be TRBD1 (6 bases). Deletions cut 6 bases from V and 1 base from J, with 8 bases between. This CDR3 spans 13 amino acids. CDR1 is MGHDK and CDR2 is SYGVNS in the germline V gene. The CDR3, as DNA: TGTGCCAGCAGGGACAGAGGCACAGATACGCAGTATTTT. This sequence encodes CASRDRGTDTQYF.

CDR3 coding DNA: TGTGCCAGCAGTTACTCCGGAGAGCCCCAGCATTTT. This encodes CASSYSGEPQHF. The V and J genes are TRBV6-5 and TRBJ1-5; D not certain. CDR3 length: 12 residues. Trimming cost V 0 bases and J 8 bases, with 5 bases left between them. From germline, CDR1 is MNHEY and CDR2 SVGAGI.

The V gene is TRBV28, the J gene TRBJ2-7, with D perhaps matching TRBD2 (6 bases). V dropped 10 bases and J dropped 3 bases, with 13 bases sitting between them. The germline V gene encodes CDR1 MDHEN and CDR2 SYDVKM. CDR3 length: 12 residues. As DNA, the CDR3 is TGTGCCACCGCGGGACTGCGCTACGAGCAGTACTTC. Its protein is CATAGLRYEQYF.

The genes are TRBV14 and TRBJ1-1, with D perhaps matching TRBD1 (5 bases). Trimming took off 4 bases at V and 0 bases at J, with 18 bases between the two ends. The CDR3 has 17 residues. Germline lookup yields CDR1 SGHDN and CDR2 FVKESK. This chain's CDR3 is CASSPDIPQVMNTEAFF. CDR3 DNA sequence: TGTGCCAGCAGCCCTGACATCCCACAGGTTATGAACACTGAAGCTTTCTTT.

The chain joins TRBV10-3 to TRBJ1-4, with 8 positions matching TRBD1. Germline CDR1 reads ENHRY; CDR2 reads SYGVKD. V lost 6 bases to trimming and J lost 4 bases; unmatched junction nucleotides: 4. The CDR3 is 14 residues long. CDR3 bases: TGTGCCATCAGACCGACAGGGGATAATGAAAAACTGTTTTTT. Amino acid sequence: CAIRPTGDNEKLFF.

The J gene is TRBJ2-7, the V gene TRBV7-9; D remains unclear. The CDR3 covers 12 residues. Per germline, CDR1 SEHNR and CDR2 FQNEAQ (reference sequence). With 5 bases removed from V and 3 bases from J, the gap between germline ends came to 8 bases. The CDR3 protein is CASSPHHYEQYF. The CDR3, as DNA: TGTGCCAGCAGCCCACACCACTACGAGCAGTACTTC.

The V gene is TRBV6-1, the J gene TRBJ2-2; a possible D gene is TRBD2 (5 bases). The length of the CDR3 is 16 residues. V lost 2 bases, J lost 5 bases, and 15 bases lay in between. Germline assignment: CDR1 MNHNS and CDR2 SASEGT. CDR3 residues: CASSERAGLRTGELFF. CDR3 coding DNA: TGTGCCAGCAGTGAACGGGCGGGTTTGAGGACCGGGGAGCTGTTTTTT.

The chain joins TRBV2 to TRBJ2-2; no firm D call. V lost 7 bases, J lost 1 base, and 10 bases lay in between. Germline CDR1 reads SNHLY; CDR2 reads FYNNEI. CDR3 length: 14 residues. The CDR3 sequence is CASKNSQNTGELFF. The CDR3 bases are TGTGCCAGCAAGAACAGTCAGAACACCGGGGAGCTGTTTTTT. The whole variable domain, remainder taken from reference TRBV2 and TRBJ2-2, is EPEVTQTPSHQVTQMGQEVILRCVPISNHLYFYWYRQILGQKVEFLVSFYNNEISEKSEIFDDQFSVERPDGSNFTLKIRSTKLEDSAMYFCASKNSQNTGELFFGEGSRLTVL.

The CDR3 reads CASSVAGGSETQYF. The CDR3 DNA reads as TGTGCCAGCAGCGTAGCTGGGGGCTCGGAGACCCAGTACTTC. The chain joins TRBV9 to TRBJ2-5, with a weak D call TRBD1 (6 bases). Per germline, CDR1 SGDLS and CDR2 YYNGEE. The CDR3 extends over 14 amino acids. The germline V and J ends were trimmed by 0 bases and 5 bases, with 11 bases remaining between them.

The V and J genes are TRBV30 and TRBJ1-1; 7 positions agree with TRBD1. Per germline, CDR1 GTSNPN and CDR2 SVGIG (reference sequence). V lost 3 bases and J lost 0; bases outside the gene matches: 13. The CDR3 totals 17 residues. CDR3 residues: CAWRSPQGQIVNTEAFF. CDR3 coding DNA: TGTGCCTGGAGGTCACCGCAGGGACAGATTGTGAACACTGAAGCTTTCTTT.

The chain is built from TRBV7-6 and TRBJ2-1; D gene unclear. The CDR3 runs 15 residues. V lost 1 base and J 6 bases, leaving 13 bases between the germline ends. Per the germline V gene, CDR1 is SGHVS and CDR2 is FNYEAQ. Here the CDR3 reads CASSLGGLVSNEQFF. CDR3 nucleotides: TGTGCCAGCAGCTTAGGTGGGCTGGTAAGCAATGAGCAGTTCTTC.

This chain connects TRBV5-6 to TRBJ1-2, with 11 nucleotides matching TRBD1. There are 13 residues in the CDR3. With 4 bases clipped from V and 6 bases from J, the junction kept 2 bases outside the gene matches. The germline V gene encodes CDR1 SGHDT and CDR2 YYEEEE. The DNA for the CDR3 is TGTGCCAGCAGCGCGGACAGGGGGCATGGCTACACCTTC. It yields the protein CASSADRGHGYTF.

The chain joins TRBV15 to TRBJ2-5, with D tentatively TRBD1 (6 bases). CDR1 LNHNV and CDR2 YYDKDF come from the germline V gene (reference sequence). The V gene lost 1 base and the J gene lost 5 bases, with 20 bases spanning the gap. CDR3 size: 17 residues. CDR3 DNA: TGTGCCACCAGCAGAGGTACCGGGACAAAGGTTTTGGAGACCCAGTACTTC. It codes for CATSRGTGTKVLETQYF. Based on the CDR3 plus reference TRBV15 and TRBJ2-5, the full variable domain is DAMVIQNPRYQVTQFGKPVTLSCSQTLNHNVMYWYQQKSSQAPKLLFHYYDKDFNNEADTPDNFQSRRPNTSFCFLDIRSPGLGDTAMYLCATSRGTGTKVLETQYFGPGTRLLVL.